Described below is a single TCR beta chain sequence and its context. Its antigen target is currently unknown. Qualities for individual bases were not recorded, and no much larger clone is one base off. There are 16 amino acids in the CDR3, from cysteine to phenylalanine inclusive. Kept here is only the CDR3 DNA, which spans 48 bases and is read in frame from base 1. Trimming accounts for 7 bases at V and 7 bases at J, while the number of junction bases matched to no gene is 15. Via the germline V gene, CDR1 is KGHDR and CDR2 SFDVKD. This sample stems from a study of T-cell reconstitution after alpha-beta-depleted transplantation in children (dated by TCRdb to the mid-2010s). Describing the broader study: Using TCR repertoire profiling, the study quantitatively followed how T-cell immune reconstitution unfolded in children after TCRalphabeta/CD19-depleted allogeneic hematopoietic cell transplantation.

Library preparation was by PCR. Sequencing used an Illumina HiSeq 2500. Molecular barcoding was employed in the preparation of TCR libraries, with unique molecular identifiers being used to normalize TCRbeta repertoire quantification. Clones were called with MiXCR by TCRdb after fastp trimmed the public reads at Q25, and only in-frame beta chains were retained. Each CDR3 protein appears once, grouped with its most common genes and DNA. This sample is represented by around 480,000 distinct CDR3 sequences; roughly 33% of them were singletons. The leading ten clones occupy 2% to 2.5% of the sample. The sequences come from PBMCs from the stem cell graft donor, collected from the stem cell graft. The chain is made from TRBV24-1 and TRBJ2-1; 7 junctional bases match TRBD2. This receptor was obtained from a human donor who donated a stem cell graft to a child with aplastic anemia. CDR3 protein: CATSLPTGREGNEQFF. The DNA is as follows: TGTGCCACCAGCCTCCCTACGGGCAGGGAGGGGAATGAGCAGTTCTTC.